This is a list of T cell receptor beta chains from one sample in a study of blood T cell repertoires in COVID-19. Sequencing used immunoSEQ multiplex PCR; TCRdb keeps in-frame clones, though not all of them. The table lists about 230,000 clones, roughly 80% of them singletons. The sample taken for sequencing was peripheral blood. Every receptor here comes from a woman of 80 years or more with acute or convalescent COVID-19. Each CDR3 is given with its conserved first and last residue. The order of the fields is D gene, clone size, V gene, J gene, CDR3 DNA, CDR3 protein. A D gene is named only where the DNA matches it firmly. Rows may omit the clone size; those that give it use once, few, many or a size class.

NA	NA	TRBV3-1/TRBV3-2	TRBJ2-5	TGTGCCAGCAGCCGCCCCGGGGGAGAGACCCAGTACTTC	CASSRPGGETQYF
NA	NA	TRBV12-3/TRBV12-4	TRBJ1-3	TGTGCCAGCAGTATGACAGTCGGAAACACCATATATTTT	CASSMTVGNTIYF
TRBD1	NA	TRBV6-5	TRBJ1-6	TGTGCCAGCCGGTTTAGCGGGACAGGGTATTCACCCCTCCACTTT	CASRFSGTGYSPLHF
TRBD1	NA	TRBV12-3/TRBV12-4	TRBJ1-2	TGTGCCAGCAGATTAGACAGGGTTTCTGGCTACACCTTC	CASRLDRVSGYTF
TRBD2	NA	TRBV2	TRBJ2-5	TGTGCCAGCAGCAAGGCGGGGGTTCAAGAGACCCAGTACTTC	CASSKAGVQETQYF
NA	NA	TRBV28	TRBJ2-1	TGTGCCAGCAGACGAACAGGGCTCAATGAGCAGTTCTTC	CASRRTGLNEQFF
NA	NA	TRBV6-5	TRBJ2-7	TGTGCCAGCAGTACCCCAGGGCGGGAGCAGTACTTC	CASSTPGREQYF
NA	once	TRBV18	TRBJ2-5	TGTGCCAGCTCACGGACAGCACAAGAGACCCAGTACTTC	CASSRTAQETQYF
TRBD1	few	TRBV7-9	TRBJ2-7	TGTGCCAGCAGACGACAGGGGAGCTCCTACGAGCAGTACTTC	CASRRQGSSYEQYF
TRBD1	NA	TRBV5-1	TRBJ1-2	TGCGCCAGCAGCTGGACAGGGGGCCAACATAGTGGCTACACCTTC	CASSWTGGQHSGYTF
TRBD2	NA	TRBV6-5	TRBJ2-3	TGTGCCAGCAGCGGAGTGGGCGGGAGGGCAGATACGCAGTATTTT	CASSGVGGRADTQYF
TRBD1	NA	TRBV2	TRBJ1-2	TGTGCCAGCAGAGAAAGGACAGGGGACTATGGCTACACCTTC	CASRERTGDYGYTF
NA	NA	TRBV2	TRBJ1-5	TGTGCCAGCAAAGGACGGGACACAAATCAGCCCCAGCATTTT	CASKGRDTNQPQHF
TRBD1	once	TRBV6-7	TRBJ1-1	TGTGCCAGCAGTTCCCGTCGGGACAGGGAGAACACTGAAGCTTTCTTT	CASSSRRDRENTEAFF
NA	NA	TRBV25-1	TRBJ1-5	TGTGCCAGCAGTGAAGAAGGGGTTTTGGGTCAGCCCCAGCATTTT	CASSEEGVLGQPQHF
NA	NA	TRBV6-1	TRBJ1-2	TGTGCCAGCAGTGACTTAACAAGCCGGGCTAACTATGGCTACACCTTC	CASSDLTSRANYGYTF
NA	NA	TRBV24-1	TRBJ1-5	TGTGCCACGCCACAGAGGGGGTGCAATCAGCCCCAGCATTTT	CATPQRGCNQPQHF
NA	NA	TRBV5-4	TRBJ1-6	TGTGCCAGCAGCTTGGGGGAGGGTCCCCTCCACTTT	CASSLGEGPLHF
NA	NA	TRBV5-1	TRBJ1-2	TGCGCCAGCAGAGACCTCAGGGGTGGAGGCTACACCTTC	CASRDLRGGGYTF
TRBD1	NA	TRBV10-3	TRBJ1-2	TGTGCCACCAGGACAGGGGAAGTTCCTAACTATGGCTACACCTTC	CATRTGEVPNYGYTF
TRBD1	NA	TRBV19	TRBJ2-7	TGTGCCAGTAGTACGCAGACAATGACAGGGGGCGGGACCTACGAGCAGTACTTC	CASSTQTMTGGGTYEQYF
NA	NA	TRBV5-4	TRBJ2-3	TGTGCCAGCAGCTCGCAGGGGCTGAGCACAGATACGCAGTATTTT	CASSSQGLSTDTQYF
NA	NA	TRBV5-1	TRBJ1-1	TGCGCCAGCAGCTTGGCGTCAGGGATCGACACTGAAGCTTTCTTT	CASSLASGIDTEAFF
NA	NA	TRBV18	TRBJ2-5	TGTGCCAGCTCGAACTCTGTTCCAGACTATGTAAAAGAGACCCAGTACTTC	CASSNSVPDYVKETQYF
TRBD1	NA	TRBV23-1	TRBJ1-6	TGCGCCAGCAGTCAATCCTGGGACAGAACTGACTCCTATAATTCACCCCTCCACTTT	CASSQSWDRTDSYNSPLHF
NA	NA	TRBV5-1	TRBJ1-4	TGCGCCAGCAGGGGAGAAGGTAATGAAAAACTGTTTTTT	CASRGEGNEKLFF
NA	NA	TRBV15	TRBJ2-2	TGTGCCACCAGCAGAGATGTGGGACACCTCGGCGGGCTGTTTTTT	CATSRDVGHLGGLFF
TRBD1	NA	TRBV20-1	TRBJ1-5	TGCAGTGCTAGTATAATAACGGGACAGGGGGCAGTTGGCAATCAGCCCCAGCATTTT	CSASIITGQGAVGNQPQHF
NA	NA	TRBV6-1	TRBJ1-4	TGTGCCAGCAGTGAACGCCCGCGGGGCGGGGGAAAACTGTTTTTT	CASSERPRGGGKLFF
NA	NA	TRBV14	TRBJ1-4	TGTGCCAGCAGCCAAGATGGCCAGGGTGTAATCGAAAAACTGTTTTTT	CASSQDGQGVIEKLFF
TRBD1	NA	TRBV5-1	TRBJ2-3	TGCGCCAGCAGCCTTGGAGGTGCGGACAGGACAGATACGCAGTATTTT	CASSLGGADRTDTQYF
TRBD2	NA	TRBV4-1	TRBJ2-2	TGCGCCAGCAGGCAGGGACTAGCGGGGGGTTCCGGGGAGCTGTTTTTT	CASRQGLAGGSGELFF
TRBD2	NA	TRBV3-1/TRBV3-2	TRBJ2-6	TGTGCCAGCAGCCGAGGACTAGCGGGTTTCGGGGGGGCCAACGTCCTGACTTTC	CASSRGLAGFGGANVLTF
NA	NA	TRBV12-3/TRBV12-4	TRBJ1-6	TGTGCCAGCAGATTGAACAGGGAGTTACCCCTCCACTTT	CASRLNRELPLHF
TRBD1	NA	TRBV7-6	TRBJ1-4	TGTGCCAGCAGCTTATCATGGACAGGGAGTGAAAAACTGTTTTTT	CASSLSWTGSEKLFF
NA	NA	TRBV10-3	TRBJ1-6	TGTGCCATCAGTGAGTCTGAAGGGGGTCAGGATTCACCCCTCCACTTT	CAISESEGGQDSPLHF
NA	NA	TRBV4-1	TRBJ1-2	TGCGCCAGCAGCCAGAACAGGGAAGACTATGGCTACACCTTC	CASSQNREDYGYTF
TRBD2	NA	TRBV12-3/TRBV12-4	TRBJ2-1	TGTGCCAGTCGGGACTATCTTTACAATGAGCAGTTCTTC	CASRDYLYNEQFF
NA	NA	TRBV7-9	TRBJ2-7	TGTGCCAGCTCGGGGGAAAACTCCTACGAGCAGTACTTC	CASSGENSYEQYF
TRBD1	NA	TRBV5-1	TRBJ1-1	TGCGCCAGCAGCTGGGGGACAGGATCGAACACTGAAGCTTTCTTT	CASSWGTGSNTEAFF
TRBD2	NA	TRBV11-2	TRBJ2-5	TGTGCCAGCAGCTTTCACCCGGGAGGCCAAGAGACCCAGTACTTC	CASSFHPGGQETQYF
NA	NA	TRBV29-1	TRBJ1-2	TGCAGCGTCGGGTCGGAGATGGGGGCTTATGGCTACACCTTC	CSVGSEMGAYGYTF